This T cell receptor beta chain appears in the sequencing data of a study of early T cells in non-severe SARS-CoV-2 infection. Background on the study: Chains stayed unpaired after sequencing of bulk RNA from unsorted whole blood.

TCRdb re-analysed the 5' RACE reads in MiXCR, keeping a single row per CDR3 protein. The sample shows approximately 45,000 distinct CDR3 sequences, 9.5% to 13% of them seen only once. The CDR3 consists of 17 residues. Unmatched junction bases numbered 11, after V lost 6 bases and J lost 1 base. Germline V CDR1 and CDR2: SGHTA, FQGNSA. This clonotype was seen ten or more times. The sequencing input was whole blood. This TCR came from an adult who was a healthcare worker with PCR-confirmed SARS-CoV-2 infection or an uninfected control (not recorded which). The chain employs TRBV7-2 and TRBJ2-2, with 7 bases fitting TRBD1. The CDR3 is CASRPTRTGQNTGELFF. CDR3 DNA sequence: TGTGCCAGCAGGCCAACTCGGACAGGACAGAACACCGGGGAGCTGTTTTTT.